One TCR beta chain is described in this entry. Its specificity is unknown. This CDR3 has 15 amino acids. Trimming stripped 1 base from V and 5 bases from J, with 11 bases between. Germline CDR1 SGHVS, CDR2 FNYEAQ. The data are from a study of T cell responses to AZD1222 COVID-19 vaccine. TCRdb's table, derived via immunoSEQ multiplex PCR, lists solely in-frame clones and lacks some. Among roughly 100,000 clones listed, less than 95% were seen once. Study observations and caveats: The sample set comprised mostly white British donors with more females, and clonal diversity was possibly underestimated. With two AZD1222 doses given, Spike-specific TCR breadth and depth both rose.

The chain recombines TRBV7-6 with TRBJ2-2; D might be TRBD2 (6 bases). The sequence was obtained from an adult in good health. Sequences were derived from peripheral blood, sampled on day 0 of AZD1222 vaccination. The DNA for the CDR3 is TGTGCCAGCAGCTTAGGGACTACCAAGACCGGGGAGCTGTTTTTT. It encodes CASSLGTTKTGELFF.